One sample yielded the 21 T cell receptor beta chains listed below, sequenced in a study of technical replicates of blood from a few donors. Here immunoSEQ multiplex PCR was the method, and the copy in TCRdb shows in-frame clones only, minus some. The data contain around 67,000 clones, 80% to 95% of them singletons. Specimen: T cells isolated from PBMCs. These receptor sequences come from a human donor in good health.

The chain couples TRBV28 to TRBJ2-3; 14 bases align to TRBD2. The CDR3 has 18 amino acids. V lost 4 bases to trimming and J lost 4 bases; unmatched junction nucleotides: 10. Germline V gene lookup returns CDR1 MDHEN and CDR2 SYDVKM. CDR3 coding DNA: TGTGCCAGCAGTTCCTATTCCGGGACTAGCGGGAGCCCAGATACGCAGTATTTT. It is translated as CASSSYSGTSGSPDTQYF. Combining the CDR3 with reference TRBV28 and TRBJ2-3 gives the whole variable domain DVKVTQSSRYLVKRTGEKVFLECVQDMDHENMFWYRQDPGLGLRLIYFSYDVKMKEKGDIPEGYSVSREKKERFSLILESASTNQTSMYLCASSSYSGTSGSPDTQYFGPGTRLTVL.

The V gene is TRBV13, the J gene TRBJ1-2; D is unclear. Germline CDR1 reads PRHDT; CDR2 reads FYEKMQ (reference sequence). Trimming cost V 5 bases and J 8 bases, with 24 bases left between them. The CDR3 is made up of 16 amino acids. The CDR3 region is CASSPESEESLRGYTF. CDR3 in DNA: TGTGCCAGCAGCCCAGAGTCCGAGGAATCTCTTCGGGGCTACACCTTC.

Note on this clone: One end of the junction does not line up with germline, which may come from a read error. This chain connects TRBV11-1 to TRBJ2-2; D is unresolved. CDR1 is SGHAT, CDR2 FQDESV, per germline (reference sequence). The CDR3 has 14 amino acids. The DNA for the CDR3 is TGTGCCAGCAGCTTAGGCAGGAACATCGGGGAGCTGTTTTTT. Amino acid sequence: CASSLGRNIGELFF. The full variable domain, rest sourced from reference TRBV11-1 and TRBJ2-2, is EAEVAQSPRYKITEKSQAVAFWCDPISGHATLYWYRQILGQGPELLVQFQDESVVDDSQLPKDRFSAERLKGVDSTLKIQPAELGDSAMYLCASSLGRNIGELFFGEGSRLTVL.

DNA of the CDR3: TGTGCCAGCAGCGTAGAGGGACTAGGGTTCAATGAGCAGTTCTTC. Translating it yields CASSVEGLGFNEQFF. This rearrangement joins TRBV9 to TRBJ2-1; TRBD2 matches 8 bases. CDR1 and CDR2 from the germline V gene are SGDLS and YYNGEE. The CDR3 is 15 residues long. After removal of 0 bases from V and 6 bases from J, the junction contained 5 bases not matched to a gene.

The genes are TRBV19 and TRBJ1-5; 7 nucleotides agree with TRBD1. V trimming: 1 base; J trimming: 6 bases; junction bases outside the gene matches: 6. CDR1 and CDR2 from the germline V gene are LNHDA and SQIVND (reference sequence). The CDR3 contains 15 residues. CDR3: CASSIGRGLGQPQHF. The CDR3 DNA reads as TGTGCCAGTAGTATAGGAAGGGGGCTCGGTCAGCCCCAGCATTTT.

The rearrangement uses TRBV6-4 and TRBJ1-1; perhaps TRBD1 as D (6 bases). The CDR3 consists of 14 residues. V shed 4 bases and J shed 4 bases, with 13 bases lying between them. The germline V gene encodes CDR1 MRHNA and CDR2 SNTAGT. The chain's CDR3 is CASSAQGLGTEAFF. CDR3 bases: TGTGCCAGCAGTGCGCAGGGGCTGGGCACTGAAGCTTTCTTT.

The rearrangement links TRBV10-3 to TRBJ2-7; 11 nucleotides agree with TRBD1. Germline V CDR1 and CDR2: ENHRY, SYGVKD. J gave up 6 bases and V 2 bases, and 3 bases lay outside the gene matches. The CDR3 is 14 amino acids. The CDR3 DNA reads TGTGCCATCAGTGAGCCGGACAGGGGGCGCGAGCAGTACTTC. Protein product: CAISEPDRGREQYF.

The rearrangement joins TRBV7-2 to TRBJ2-3, with D possibly being TRBD2 (6 bases). Germline loops: CDR1 SGHTA, CDR2 FQGNSA. Trimming took 5 bases from V and 0 from J, leaving 18 bases between them. CDR3 length: 17 residues. CDR3 amino acids: CASSLKAAGTSTDTQYF. The CDR3 DNA follows: TGTGCCAGCAGCCTAAAGGCGGCAGGGACTAGCACAGATACGCAGTATTTT. The whole variable domain, filled in from reference TRBV7-2 and TRBJ2-3, reads GAGVSQSPSNKVTEKGKDVELRCDPISGHTALYWYRQSLGQGLEFLIYFQGNSAPDKSGLPSDRFSAERTGGSVSTLTIQRTQQEDSAVYLCASSLKAAGTSTDTQYFGPGTRLTVL.

The chain recombines TRBV6-5 with TRBJ1-1; TRBD1 aligns across 9 bases. CDR3 size: 15 residues. Germline CDR1 MNHEY, CDR2 SVGAGI. V shed 8 bases and J 5 bases; nucleotides not matched to a gene: 12. The CDR3 nucleotides read TGTGCCAGCGTATCCGGGACAGGGCTAAGAACTGAAGCTTTCTTT. Protein: CASVSGTGLRTEAFF.

The chain links TRBV6-1 to TRBJ2-5; possible D gene TRBD1, 5 bases. CDR3 size: 14 residues. Germline loops: CDR1 MNHNS, CDR2 SASEGT. The ends were cut back, 0 bases at V and 5 bases at J, with 10 bases in the middle. The CDR3 sequence: CASSEAGVGETQYF. The DNA for the CDR3 is TGTGCCAGCAGTGAAGCAGGGGTTGGTGAGACCCAGTACTTC.

Turning to this clone: The germline gene is not matched at one end of the junction; a read error may be the cause. V usage is TRBV30 and J usage is TRBJ1-4, with 9 nucleotides matching TRBD1. The CDR3 has 11 residues. Per germline, CDR1 GTSNPN and CDR2 SVGIG (reference sequence). CDR3 coding DNA: TGTGCCTGGAGCTTGGGACAGGGAGAAGAATTT. Encoded protein: CAWSLGQGEEF.

V is TRBV11-2 and J is TRBJ2-2, with TRBD1 matching over 7 bases. The J segment lost 3 bases and the V segment lost 5 bases, leaving 6 bases of the junction unmatched. Looked up from germline, CDR1 is SGHAT and CDR2 is FQNNGV. This CDR3 region has 15 residues. Here the CDR3 DNA reads TGTGCCAGCAGCATAACAGGGGATTACACCGGGGAGCTGTTTTTT. Protein product: CASSITGDYTGELFF.

The chain carries TRBV7-2 and TRBJ2-6, with a weak D call TRBD2 (5 bases). Per the germline V gene, CDR1 is SGHTA and CDR2 is FQGNSA. The CDR3 consists of 16 residues. V shed 5 bases and J shed 4 bases, with 15 bases lying between them. Here the CDR3 reads CASSPIRGYGANVLTF. In DNA, the CDR3 is TGTGCCAGCAGCCCAATTCGGGGATACGGGGCCAACGTCCTGACTTTC.

The V gene is TRBV19, the J gene TRBJ1-5; 7 bases are shared with TRBD1. This CDR3 has 15 residues. Per the germline V gene, CDR1 is LNHDA and CDR2 is SQIVND (reference sequence). V lost 1 base, J lost 4 bases, and 4 bases stayed unmatched. The CDR3 nucleotides are TGTGCCAGTAGTATAGGGACAGGCCTGAATCAGCCCCAGCATTTT. Residues: CASSIGTGLNQPQHF.

The chain combines TRBV28 with TRBJ1-3; no definite D call. Trimming took off 7 bases at V and 2 bases at J, with 12 bases between the two ends. Germline V lookup: CDR1 MDHEN, CDR2 SYDVKM. The CDR3 runs to 14 residues. Written as DNA, the CDR3 is TGTGCCAGCACCGCAGGCCTACCTGGAAACACCATATATTTT. Protein: CASTAGLPGNTIYF.

The rearrangement links TRBV10-3 to TRBJ2-3; 11 bases match TRBD2. This CDR3 has 15 residues. Trimming at V came to 6 bases and at J to 4 bases, leaving 6 bases not matched to a gene. Germline CDR1 is ENHRY and CDR2 is SYGVKD. The CDR3 sequence: CAIRGLAAGPDTQYF. The CDR3 region has the DNA TGTGCCATCAGGGGACTAGCGGCGGGACCAGATACGCAGTATTTT.

V and J are TRBV16 and TRBJ2-7; 9 positions agree with TRBD1. Germline loops: CDR1 KGHSY, CDR2 FQNENV. This CDR3 comprises 16 residues. V lost 1 base to trimming and J lost 5 bases; unmatched junction nucleotides: 9. The CDR3 loop is CASSQFPRDRVNEQYF. The CDR3 region has the DNA TGTGCCAGCAGCCAATTCCCCCGGGACAGGGTGAACGAGCAGTACTTC.

The chain joins TRBV27 to TRBJ2-1; possibly TRBD2 for D (5 bases). Germline lookup yields CDR1 MNHEY and CDR2 SMNVEV (reference sequence). This CDR3 region has 15 residues. Trimming took off 3 bases at V and 1 base at J, with 10 bases between the two ends. CDR3 DNA: TGTGCCAGCAGTTTTTTTACTAGTTCCTACAATGAGCAGTTCTTC. It translates to CASSFFTSSYNEQFF.

The V gene is TRBV6-6, the J gene TRBJ2-7, with 7 bases identical to TRBD1. Germline assignment: CDR1 MNHNY and CDR2 SVGAGI (reference sequence). The CDR3 covers 15 residues. V lost 8 bases, J lost 0 bases, and 10 bases stayed unmatched. The CDR3 sequence: CASWPRDSSSYEQYF. The CDR3 region has the DNA TGTGCCAGCTGGCCCCGGGACAGCAGCTCCTACGAGCAGTACTTC.

The chain couples TRBV4-1 to TRBJ2-7; 11 bases fit TRBD2. The CDR3 extends over 17 amino acids. Germline CDR1 MGHRA, CDR2 YSYEKL. V was pared by 0 bases and J by 5 bases, with 9 bases of the junction left unmatched. In DNA, the CDR3 is TGCGCCAGCAGCCAAGATCCAACTAGCGGGAGTGGTGACGAGCAGTACTTC. Its translation: CASSQDPTSGSGDEQYF.

This clone was detected a few times. V gene TRBV19 combines with J gene TRBJ1-1; D unclear. The germline V and J ends were trimmed by 8 bases and 0 bases, with 10 bases remaining between them. The CDR3 has 13 residues. Looked up from germline, CDR1 is LNHDA and CDR2 is SQIVND (reference sequence). The DNA for the CDR3 is TGTGCCAGTTCCAAAGCGGTGAACACTGAAGCTTTCTTT. This sequence encodes CASSKAVNTEAFF.